Listed here is a single TCR beta chain. Antigen unknown. The read falls 3 residues short of the CDR3 end, and the missing part is taken from the germline J gene. These data are taken from a study of T cells in women clearing cervical HPV infection. Study overall: Case blood was drawn when the lesion was first found; control blood after infection became undetectable.

The study's findings and limits: Cases and controls were distinguished at AUC roughly 0.86 by richness and V genes.

Cervical HPV DNA detected by MY09/MY11 PCR, typed by dot-blot. TCRdb's copy holds only in-frame clones and misses some; the assay was immunoSEQ multiplex PCR. This table holds some 14,000 clones. The germline V and J ends were trimmed by 6 bases and 2 bases, with 8 bases remaining between them. In germline, CDR1 is MNHEY, CDR2 SVGEGT. The CDR3 covers 13 residues. The receptor was derived from a woman between 18 and 70 years old with a cervical HPV16 infection that either progressed to CIN3+ or cleared (not recorded which). The chain carries TRBV6-2 or TRBV6-3 and TRBJ1-5; perhaps TRBD1 as D (6 bases). The sequenced material came from blood buffy coat. Partial CDR3 DNA: TGTGCCAGCAGCCCAGGGGGCAATCAGCCC. It translates to CASSPGGNQP. In full, the CDR3 is CASSPGGNQPQHF.